Each of the 13 T cell receptor beta chains below was sequenced from the same sample in a study of T cell responses to AZD1222 COVID-19 vaccine. Clones were sequenced by immunoSEQ multiplex PCR, and TCRdb holds only the in-frame ones, with some missing. The table includes roughly 110,000 clones, around 87% detected once. The sample in question was peripheral blood, obtained on day 0 of AZD1222 vaccination. These receptor sequences come from an adult in good health.

This clone has only a few counts. CDR3 sequence: CASSLDNEQFF. As DNA, the CDR3 is TGTGCCAGCAGCCTTGACAATGAGCAGTTCTTC. The chain uses TRBV3-1 (or the pseudogene TRBV3-2) and TRBJ2-1; the D is unclear. Germline lookup yields CDR1 LGHDT and CDR2 YNNKEL (reference sequence). The CDR3 loop spans 11 amino acids. V was cut by 4 bases and J by 5 bases, with 3 bases left in between.

The chain combines TRBV19 with TRBJ2-1; 8 nucleotides align to TRBD2. The CDR3 contains 14 residues. Trimming removed 10 bases from V and 0 bases from J; junction bases left unmatched: 5. Per the germline V gene, CDR1 is LNHDA and CDR2 is SQIVND (reference sequence). CDR3 sequence (DNA): TGTGCCACCGAGAGCGGGAGCTCCTACAATGAGCAGTTCTTC. Translating gives CATESGSSYNEQFF.

The CDR3 sequence is CASSPTPARGDVTQYF. The CDR3 DNA follows: TGTGCCAGCAGCCCTACCCCGGCCAGGGGGGACGTGACCCAGTACTTC. This sequence joins TRBV5-5 and TRBJ2-5, with a weak D call TRBD1 (7 bases). The germline gives CDR1 SGHKS, CDR2 YYEKEE (reference sequence). CDR3 size: 16 residues. Trimming pared 4 bases from V and 7 bases from J, leaving 23 bases between.

The chain joins TRBV27 to TRBJ1-1; tentatively, D is TRBD1 (5 bases). Trimming took 2 bases from V and 5 from J, leaving 9 bases between them. Germline V gene lookup returns CDR1 MNHEY and CDR2 SMNVEV (reference sequence). The CDR3 has 13 amino acids. The CDR3 loop reads CASSLGGLTEAFF. The CDR3 DNA sequence: TGTGCCAGCAGTTTAGGGGGTTTGACTGAAGCTTTCTTT.

This clone was picked up a small number of times. J is TRBJ2-7 and V is TRBV6-5; TRBD2 agrees at 7 bases. J gave up 4 bases and V 3 bases, and 6 bases lay outside the gene matches. Germline loops: CDR1 MNHEY, CDR2 SVGAGI. The CDR3 runs to 14 residues. DNA of the CDR3: TGTGCCAGCAGTTATGTGGGAGGGTCGTACGAGCAGTACTTC. Protein: CASSYVGGSYEQYF.

This clone was seen more than once but under ten times. CDR3 DNA sequence: TGTGCCAGCAGCGTTGGACAGGCCAACAATGAGCAGTTCTTC. This codes for CASSVGQANNEQFF. The chain is built from TRBV9 and TRBJ2-1, with TRBD1 matching 7 bases. Germline CDR1 and CDR2: SGDLS and YYNGEE. J was trimmed by 5 bases and V by 2 bases; bases with no gene match: 4. The CDR3 length is 14 residues.

This chain joins TRBV28 and TRBJ1-1, with D maybe TRBD1 (6 bases). The CDR3 length is 13 residues. The V gene's germline CDR1 is MDHEN and CDR2 SYDVKM. V lost 8 bases, J lost 2 bases, and 12 bases lay in between. CDR3 DNA sequence: TGTGCCAGCTTTGGACAGCTAAACACTGAAGCTTTCTTT. Its protein product is CASFGQLNTEAFF. The whole variable domain, filled in from reference TRBV28 and TRBJ1-1, reads DVKVTQSSRYLVKRTGEKVFLECVQDMDHENMFWYRQDPGLGLRLIYFSYDVKMKEKGDIPEGYSVSREKKERFSLILESASTNQTSMYLCASFGQLNTEAFFGQGTRLTVV.

This chain joins TRBV7-9 and TRBJ2-7; D might be TRBD2 (6 bases). The V gene's germline CDR1 is SEHNR and CDR2 FQNEAQ (reference sequence). Trimming pared 7 bases from V and 6 bases from J, leaving 13 bases between. There are 12 residues in the CDR3. CDR3 nucleotides: TGTGCCAGCACCTTGACTAGGGGCGAGCAGTACTTC. Translation: CASTLTRGEQYF.

The chain is built from TRBV28 and TRBJ2-3, with unresolved D. The CDR3 covers 12 residues. Trimming took off 3 bases at V and 5 bases at J, with 6 bases between the two ends. The germline gives CDR1 MDHEN, CDR2 SYDVKM. CDR3: CASSLPGDTQYF. DNA for the CDR3: TGTGCCAGCAGTTTGCCGGGAGATACGCAGTATTTT.

The V gene is TRBV30, the J gene TRBJ2-5, with 8 bases lining up with TRBD1. V dropped 8 bases and J dropped 5; count of bases not matched to a gene: 16. This CDR3 has 15 residues. The germline V gene has CDR1 GTSNPN and CDR2 SVGIG (reference sequence). The CDR3 loop reads CAGRQGKWDSETQYF. CDR3 bases: TGTGCCGGCCGACAGGGGAAGTGGGATTCGGAGACCCAGTACTTC.

The J gene is TRBJ2-7, the V gene TRBV18; 9 bases align to TRBD1. CDR3 length equals 14 residues. CDR1 and CDR2 (germline): KGHSH, LQKENI. V lost 4 bases and J lost 2; bases outside the gene matches: 3. CDR3 sequence reads: CASSRQGGTYEQYF. The CDR3 DNA reads as TGTGCCAGCTCACGACAGGGGGGCACCTACGAGCAGTACTTC.

This clone has just one count. The V call is TRBV7-9, the J call TRBJ2-7, with 8 bases matching TRBD1. V shed 5 bases and J 2 bases; nucleotides not matched to a gene: 8. CDR1 SEHNR and CDR2 FQNEAQ come from the germline V gene (reference sequence). This CDR3 is 15 amino acids long. The CDR3 loop reads CASSGFRDRTYEQYF. The CDR3 region has the DNA TGTGCCAGCAGCGGATTTCGGGACAGGACCTACGAGCAGTACTTC.

The chain uses TRBV29-1 and TRBJ1-2; 8 bases agree with TRBD1. The J segment lost 6 bases and the V segment lost 7 bases, leaving 7 bases of the junction unmatched. CDR1 and CDR2 from the germline V gene are SQVTM and ANQGSEA. The CDR3 runs to 12 residues. Here the CDR3 reads CSAGQGWNGYTF. In DNA form, the CDR3 reads TGCAGCGCTGGACAGGGTTGGAATGGCTACACCTTC.